The 20 T cell receptor beta chains below come from one sample, sequenced in a study of blood T cell repertoires in COVID-19. Repertoires were generated with immunoSEQ multiplex PCR, while TCRdb's copy carries only in-frame clones and drops some. Of around 260,000 clones listed, less than 90% are singletons. The sample taken for sequencing was peripheral blood. The receptors come from a man in his 60s who had recovered from COVID-19.

The J gene is TRBJ2-7, the V gene TRBV2, with 10 bases lining up with TRBD2. The CDR3 loop spans 14 amino acids. Germline V gives CDR1 SNHLY, CDR2 FYNNEI. The V gene end was trimmed by 4 bases and the J gene end by 4 bases; junction bases not matched to a gene: 4. The CDR3 protein is CASSVSGGGYEQYF. CDR3 in DNA: TGTGCCAGCAGTGTCAGCGGGGGGGGATACGAGCAGTACTTC.

In DNA, the CDR3 is TGCGCCAGCGCCCAGTACGCGGGGGCCCAAGAGACCCAGTACTTC. Translating gives CASAQYAGAQETQYF. The chain combines TRBV5-1 with TRBJ2-5, with a possible D match to TRBD2 (7 bases). Trimming took off 7 bases at V and 1 base at J, with 17 bases between the two ends. CDR1 and CDR2 from the germline V gene are SGHRS and YFSETQ. The CDR3 extends over 15 amino acids.

V and J are TRBV20-1 and TRBJ2-7; D is unclear. This CDR3 is built from 11 residues. The germline CDR1 and CDR2 sequences are DFQATT and SNEGSKA (reference sequence). Trimming took 6 bases from V and 5 from J, leaving 11 bases between them. The CDR3 spells CSATEWNEQYF. CDR3 DNA sequence: TGCAGTGCCACAGAGTGGAACGAGCAGTACTTC.

This chain connects TRBV7-5 to TRBJ2-7; the D call in the table, TRBD1, was not verified against the DNA. TRBV7-5 is a pseudogene segment. The CDR3 length is 13 residues. DNA for the CDR3: TGTGTCAGGGGACCGGGACATCGGTACGAGCAGTACTTC. Protein product: CVRGPGHRYEQYF.

In its sample, this clone was seen a few times. The chain links TRBV7-9 to TRBJ2-7, with TRBD1 matching 9 bases. Germline CDR1 SEHNR, CDR2 FQNEAQ (reference sequence). This CDR3 region has 14 residues. V shed 4 bases and J 4 bases; nucleotides not matched to a gene: 5. CDR3 in amino acids: CASSSRDRVYEQYF. The DNA for the CDR3 is TGTGCCAGCAGCTCCCGGGACAGGGTTTACGAGCAGTACTTC.

The chain employs TRBV12-3 or TRBV12-4 and TRBJ2-7; D ambiguous. V was pared by 6 bases and J by 2 bases, with 8 bases between. There are 12 residues in the CDR3. As DNA, the CDR3 is TGTGCCAGCAGCCAGGTGACCTACGAGCAGTACTTC. This translates into CASSQVTYEQYF.

This chain uses TRBV6-1 with TRBJ1-5, with 7 bases lining up with TRBD1. This CDR3 contains 16 residues. The junction had 11 bases not matched to a gene; V was cut back by 3 bases and J by 6 bases. From germline, CDR1 is MNHNS and CDR2 SASEGT. CDR3 sequence: CASSDRGKGALQPQHF. The CDR3 DNA is TGTGCCAGCAGTGATCGTGGGAAGGGGGCCCTTCAGCCCCAGCATTTT.

The chain joins TRBV10-3 to TRBJ2-1; possibly TRBD1 for D (6 bases). Trimming stripped 4 bases from V and 0 bases from J, with 22 bases between. CDR3 length equals 19 residues. The V gene's germline CDR1 is ENHRY and CDR2 SYGVKD. This CDR3 is CAISGDNPNLVSSYNEQFF. DNA for the CDR3: TGTGCCATCAGTGGGGACAATCCCAACCTCGTCAGCTCCTACAATGAGCAGTTCTTC.

The chain carries TRBV19 and TRBJ2-3, with 7 bases aligning to TRBD2. This CDR3 spans 13 amino acids. Germline V gives CDR1 LNHDA, CDR2 SQIVND (reference sequence). V lost 5 bases and J lost 4; bases outside the gene matches: 3. The CDR3 sequence is CASSLGGADTQYF. DNA of the CDR3: TGTGCCAGTAGTTTGGGAGGGGCAGATACGCAGTATTTT.

The gene calls are TRBV7-6 and TRBJ2-3; 8 positions agree with TRBD2. The CDR3 totals 15 residues. V trimming: 3 bases; J trimming: 5 bases; junction bases outside the gene matches: 7. The germline V gene encodes CDR1 SGHVS and CDR2 FNYEAQ. The CDR3 region has the DNA TGTGCCAGCAGCTTGAGCGGGGGAGGGATAGATACGCAGTATTTT. Translated, it gives CASSLSGGGIDTQYF.

A few counts support this clone. The chain employs TRBV28 and TRBJ2-7; tentative D call: TRBD1 (6 bases). Germline CDR1 reads MDHEN; CDR2 reads SYDVKM. CDR3 size: 15 residues. Trimming removed 6 bases from V and 7 bases from J, with 22 bases in between. CDR3 DNA: TGTGCCAGCAGCCCGGTGCAGGGGCCCCCTGGAGAGCAGTACTTC. Its protein is CASSPVQGPPGEQYF.

The rearrangement joins TRBV25-1 to TRBJ2-7; 8 bases are a match to TRBD1. Trimming at V came to 6 bases and at J to 0 bases, leaving 13 bases not matched to a gene. Germline lookup yields CDR1 MGHDK and CDR2 SYGVNS. This CDR3 spans 17 amino acids. The CDR3 protein is CASSPRTGTPSSYEQYF. CDR3 DNA: TGTGCCAGCAGCCCTAGGACAGGGACCCCGAGCTCCTACGAGCAGTACTTC.

The chain couples TRBV19 to TRBJ1-3; D possibly corresponds to TRBD1 (5 bases). The V end lost 7 bases, the J end lost 0 bases, and 10 bases lay between the germline ends. The CDR3 has 14 amino acids. Looked up from germline, CDR1 is LNHDA and CDR2 is SQIVND (reference sequence). The CDR3 region is CASKQDNSGNTIYF. CDR3 DNA: TGTGCCAGTAAGCAGGACAACTCTGGAAACACCATATATTTT. The variable domain in full, with the rest retrieved from reference TRBV19 and TRBJ1-3, is DGGITQSPKYLFRKEGQNVTLSCEQNLNHDAMYWYRQDPGQGLRLIYYSQIVNDFQKGDIAEGYSVSREKKESFPLTVTSAQKNPTAFYLCASKQDNSGNTIYFGEGSWLTVV.

The chain is built from TRBV7-2 and TRBJ1-3; D gene uncertain. Trimming cost V 5 bases and J 0 bases, with 11 bases left between them. The CDR3 has 15 residues. CDR1 is SGHTA and CDR2 is FQGNSA in the germline V gene. CDR3 sequence reads: CASSPRSFSGNTIYF. The DNA of the CDR3 is TGTGCCAGCAGCCCCAGGTCATTCTCTGGAAACACCATATATTTT.

A note on this clone: One end of the junction does not line up with germline, which may come from a read error. The chain links TRBV7-7 to TRBJ2-5; 12 nucleotides agree with TRBD2. Germline loops: CDR1 SSHAT, CDR2 FNYEAQ (reference sequence). The CDR3 has 15 amino acids. CDR3 region: CASSEGLAGRGTQYF. The CDR3 nucleotides are TGTGCTAGCAGCGAAGGACTAGCGGGGCGGGGGACCCAGTACTTC.

J is TRBJ2-7 and V is TRBV5-6; D perhaps matches TRBD1 (5 bases). The CDR3 contains 13 residues. The germline V gene has CDR1 SGHDT and CDR2 YYEEEE. The V end lost 4 bases, the J end lost 2 bases, and 10 bases lay between the germline ends. The CDR3 loop is CASSIGVTYEQYF. CDR3 DNA sequence: TGTGCCAGCAGCATAGGGGTTACCTACGAGCAGTACTTC.

The DNA of the CDR3 is TGTGCCAGCAGCCTGGACAGGGGTTCATATGGCTACACCTTC. This codes for CASSLDRGSYGYTF. The rearrangement links TRBV7-3 to TRBJ1-2; 9 positions agree with TRBD1. The ends lost 5 bases at V and 5 bases at J; junction bases unmatched: 6. The CDR3 has 14 residues. The germline V gene encodes CDR1 SGHTA and CDR2 FQGTGA.

This rearrangement joins TRBV12-5 to TRBJ1-1; D is perhaps TRBD1 (6 bases). The V gene's germline CDR1 is LGHNT and CDR2 FRNRAP. With 0 bases removed from V and 3 bases from J, the gap between germline ends came to 14 bases. This CDR3 is built from 16 residues. The CDR3 DNA sequence: TGTGCTAGTGGTTTGGTCGGGGCGACAGGCCACACTGAAGCTTTCTTT. Protein: CASGLVGATGHTEAFF. The complete variable domain, with remaining parts taken from reference TRBV12-5 and TRBJ1-1, reads DARVTQTPRHKVTEMGQEVTMRCQPILGHNTVFWYRQTMMQGLELLAYFRNRAPLDDSGMPKDRFSAEMPDATLATLKIQPSEPRDSAVYFCASGLVGATGHTEAFFGQGTRLTVV.

The CDR3 nucleotides are TGTGCCAGCAGCCCAACTGGACAGGGGGAAGGGGAGCAGTACTTC. Protein: CASSPTGQGEGEQYF. The rearrangement links TRBV9 to TRBJ2-7, with 10 bases fitting TRBD1. The germline gives CDR1 SGDLS, CDR2 YYNGEE. The CDR3 runs 15 residues. The V gene end was trimmed by 4 bases and the J gene end by 7 bases; junction bases not matched to a gene: 11.

The chain combines TRBV6-1 with TRBJ2-7; 8 bases match TRBD1. After removal of 3 bases from V and 1 base from J, the junction contained 8 bases not matched to a gene. Germline V CDR1 and CDR2: MNHNS, SASEGT. The CDR3 extends over 16 amino acids. The CDR3 reads CASSEQRTGTSYEQYF. CDR3 sequence (DNA): TGTGCCAGCAGTGAGCAACGGACAGGGACATCCTACGAGCAGTACTTC.